Listed here is a single T cell receptor beta chain. No antigen is known for it. The sample belongs to a study of cytomegalovirus exposure and HLA in healthy donors. General observations from the study: Per a later analysis, 15,000 to 20,000 TCR beta sequences showed association with HLA alleles at 0.05 false discovery rate. Reports described diagnosis of cytomegalovirus status by the classifier as highly specific and sensitive.

Germline V gene sequence: CDR1 SNHLY, CDR2 FYNNEI. This CDR3 is built from 13 residues. PCR used 60 Vbeta primers and 13 Jbeta primers. The assay was immunoSEQ multiplex PCR, and TCRdb's table has in-frame clones only and misses some. The data hold about 160,000 clones, with approximately 79% observed a single time. The rearrangement links TRBV2 to TRBJ2-5; TRBD1 matches at 12 bases. Near its end, the DNA agrees better with TRBJ2-7, so the J call may be wrong. This clonotype originated in a man aged 40-55 years in good health and CMV-seronegative. The sequencing sample was made of PBMCs. This chain's CDR3 is CASTGTGGVEQYF. The CDR3 DNA is TGTGCCAGCACCGGGACAGGGGGCGTCGAGCAGTACTTC.